The present T cell receptor (beta chain) was sequenced within a study of tumor-infiltrating lymphocytes in primary liver carcinoma. General observations from the study: Relative to tumor region pairs, the tumor-adjacent and tumor-blood pairs showed overlap that was lower.

Starting material for RNA and DNA co-extraction consisted of about 17-32 mg of unsorted bulk tissue. The patients, who had chronic HBV infection, were treatment-naive (untreated). A remark on this clonotype: Its antigen is currently unknown. The junction and the germline gene differ at one end; a read error may be behind it.

A constant-region primer primed TCR beta cDNA synthesis from about 550 ng of total RNA. Researchers made the TCR beta libraries by running three nested multiplex PCR rounds with slightly modified ARM-PCR. In the first two PCR rounds, TRBV1-TRBV30 forward primers were paired with a C-beta reverse primer, and each round lasted around 10 cycles. TCRdb called the multiplex PCR reads again in MiXCR, with one record for every CDR3 protein. In the table there are around 120,000 distinct CDR3 sequences, roughly 75% of which are singletons. Germline V lookup: CDR1 SQVTM, CDR2 ANQGSEA. The CDR3 runs 14 residues.

The clonotype was recovered from a woman aged 60-75 years with primary liver carcinoma and hepatitis B virus infection. Sequenced input: tumor-adjacent normal liver tissue. The rearrangement joins TRBV29-1 to TRBJ2-5, with D unclear. The CDR3 DNA sequence: TGCAGCGTTGGCTCATTCGACGGGTCGTGGACCCGGTACTTC. Protein sequence: CSVGSFDGSWTRYF.